This TCR beta chain was captured in a study of metastatic and nonmetastatic thyroid tumors. About the study: Both malignant and benign thyroid patients supplied peripheral blood and tumor or nodule tissue samples, across which the repertoires of these patients were then compared.

The length of the CDR3 is 14 residues. CDR1 is SGHRS and CDR2 is YFSETQ in the germline V gene. The junction had 4 bases not matched to a gene; V was cut back by 2 bases and J by 4 bases. This clone was detected ten times or more. Antigen unknown. The entire patient cohort was treatment-naive prior to thyroid surgery. Study-wide results and caveats: Within blood and tumor, benign nodules reportedly had significantly lower TCR beta diversity than malignant thyroid tumors did.

Original processing methods: The authors used CDR3 differences across clinicopathological groups to build a distant-metastasis classifier for papillary thyroid cancer. TCRdb re-called clones via MiXCR from the PCR reads. The V and J calls were not made by the authors but by TCRdb's processing. The table lists some 38,000 clones, about 13% of them singletons. This chain joins TRBV5-1 and TRBJ2-3; 7 bases align to TRBD2. The TCR originated in a female donor with papillary thyroid cancer or a benign thyroid nodule (not recorded which). Some clones in this sample may be carry-over from other donors' samples. Sequenced sample: blood. The chain's CDR3 is CASSFGGRADTQYF. The CDR3, as DNA: TGCGCCAGCAGCTTCGGGGGGAGAGCAGATACGCAGTATTTT.